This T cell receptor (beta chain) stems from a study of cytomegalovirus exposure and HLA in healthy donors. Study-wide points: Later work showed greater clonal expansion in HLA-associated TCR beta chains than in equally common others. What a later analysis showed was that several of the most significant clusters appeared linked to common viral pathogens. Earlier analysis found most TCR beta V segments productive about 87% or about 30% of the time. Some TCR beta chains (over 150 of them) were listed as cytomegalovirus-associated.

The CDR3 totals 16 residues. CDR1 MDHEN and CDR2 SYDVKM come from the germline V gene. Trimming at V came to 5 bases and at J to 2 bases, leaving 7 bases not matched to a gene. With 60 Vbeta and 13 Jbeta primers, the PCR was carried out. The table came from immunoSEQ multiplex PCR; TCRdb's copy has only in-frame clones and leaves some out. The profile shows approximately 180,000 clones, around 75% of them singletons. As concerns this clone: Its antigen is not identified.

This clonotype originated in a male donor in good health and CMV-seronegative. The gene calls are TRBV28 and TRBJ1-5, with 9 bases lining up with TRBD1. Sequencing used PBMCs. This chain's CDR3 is CASSEIRQGGNQPQHF. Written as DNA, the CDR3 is TGTGCCAGCAGTGAGATCAGACAGGGGGGCAATCAGCCCCAGCATTTT.